The rows below give T cell receptor beta chains drawn from one sample of a study of cytomegalovirus exposure and HLA in healthy donors. This table comes from immunoSEQ multiplex PCR, and its TCRdb copy is limited to in-frame clones, with some not included. The sample includes around 150,000 clones, about 75% of them seen just once. The material sequenced was PBMCs. The source is a female donor in good health and CMV-seronegative. Both conserved end residues are part of each CDR3. D genes are given only for firm matches. Clone sizes are given selectively: once, few, many, or a class where the clone is expanded.

d_call: TRBD1
clone_size: NA
v_call: TRBV18
j_call: TRBJ1-6
cdr3_nt: TGTGCCAGCTCACAAGAGGGACAGGCCACTACACCCCTCCACTTT
cdr3_aa: CASSQEGQATTPLHF

d_call: NA
clone_size: NA
v_call: TRBV5-5
j_call: TRBJ1-1
cdr3_nt: TGTGCCAGCAGCTTGCCCAGTTCCAATGAAGCTTTCTTT
cdr3_aa: CASSLPSSNEAFF

d_call: NA
clone_size: NA
v_call: TRBV5-1
j_call: TRBJ2-7
cdr3_nt: TGCGCCAGCAACCAACAGGGTACCTACGAGCAGTACTTC
cdr3_aa: CASNQQGTYEQYF

d_call: NA
clone_size: NA
v_call: TRBV7-9
j_call: TRBJ1-4
cdr3_nt: TGTGCCAGCAGCTCTGACATGAGGGGGAGTGAAAAACTGTTTTTT
cdr3_aa: CASSSDMRGSEKLFF

d_call: NA
clone_size: NA
v_call: TRBV5-1
j_call: TRBJ2-3
cdr3_nt: TGCGCCAGCAGCTTGGAGCCTAGCACAGATACGCAGTATTTT
cdr3_aa: CASSLEPSTDTQYF

d_call: NA
clone_size: NA
v_call: TRBV6-5
j_call: TRBJ1-1
cdr3_nt: TGTGCCAGCAGCCAACTGGTGAACACTGAAGCTTTCTTT
cdr3_aa: CASSQLVNTEAFF

d_call: NA
clone_size: NA
v_call: TRBV6-4
j_call: TRBJ1-1
cdr3_nt: TGTGCCAGCGGGACTTTGCCCCCTGAAGCTTTCTTT
cdr3_aa: CASGTLPPEAFF

d_call: NA
clone_size: NA
v_call: TRBV5-1
j_call: TRBJ1-3
cdr3_nt: TGCGCCAGCAGCTTCGAGGGAAACACCATATATTTT
cdr3_aa: CASSFEGNTIYF

d_call: TRBD2
clone_size: NA
v_call: TRBV4-1
j_call: TRBJ2-3
cdr3_nt: TGCGCCAGCGGAAACGGGGGGGGTGCAGATACGCAGTATTTT
cdr3_aa: CASGNGGGADTQYF

d_call: NA
clone_size: NA
v_call: TRBV6-1
j_call: TRBJ1-5
cdr3_nt: TGTGCCAGCAGTGAAGGGGCCTATCAGCCCCAGCATTTT
cdr3_aa: CASSEGAYQPQHF

d_call: NA
clone_size: NA
v_call: TRBV5-1
j_call: TRBJ1-4
cdr3_nt: TGCGCCAGCAGCTTGGTCGCGGGAAATGAAAAACTGTTTTTT
cdr3_aa: CASSLVAGNEKLFF

d_call: NA
clone_size: once
v_call: TRBV7-9
j_call: TRBJ1-1
cdr3_nt: TGTGCCAGCAGCTTAGGGGACGGGGGATACACTGAAGCTTTCTTT
cdr3_aa: CASSLGDGGYTEAFF

d_call: NA
clone_size: NA
v_call: TRBV29-1
j_call: TRBJ2-1
cdr3_nt: TGCAGCGTGCCCTCTAGCGTCTCCTACAATGAGCAGTTCTTC
cdr3_aa: CSVPSSVSYNEQFF

d_call: NA
clone_size: few
v_call: TRBV5-4
j_call: TRBJ2-7
cdr3_nt: TGTGCCAGCAGCTTGGATGGCAGTGCCTACGAGCAGTACTTC
cdr3_aa: CASSLDGSAYEQYF

d_call: NA
clone_size: NA
v_call: TRBV29-1
j_call: TRBJ2-7
cdr3_nt: TGCAGCGTTGCGGCATGGGCGAACTCCTACGAGCAGTACTTC
cdr3_aa: CSVAAWANSYEQYF

d_call: NA
clone_size: NA
v_call: TRBV28
j_call: TRBJ2-6
cdr3_nt: TGTGCCAGCAGTCAGGGTTGGGGGCGCTCTGGGGCCAACGTCCTGACTTTC
cdr3_aa: CASSQGWGRSGANVLTF

d_call: TRBD2
clone_size: NA
v_call: TRBV7-9
j_call: TRBJ2-7
cdr3_nt: TGTGCCAGCAGCTCCACGGGGCGGGGGAAAGACGAGCAGTACTTC
cdr3_aa: CASSSTGRGKDEQYF

d_call: TRBD2
clone_size: NA
v_call: TRBV5-1
j_call: TRBJ2-5
cdr3_nt: TGCGCCAGCAGCTCGGGACTAGCGGGAGGGCCCTCGGGGGAGACCCAGTACTTC
cdr3_aa: CASSSGLAGGPSGETQYF

d_call: TRBD1
clone_size: NA
v_call: TRBV5-1
j_call: TRBJ1-6
cdr3_nt: TGCGCCAGCAGCCCATACGGTACAGGACAGGAGGCTTATAATTCACCCCTCCACTTT
cdr3_aa: CASSPYGTGQEAYNSPLHF

d_call: NA
clone_size: once
v_call: TRBV30
j_call: TRBJ2-3
cdr3_nt: TGTGCCTGGAGGCGGGCGACTCGAAACGGGAATACGCAGTATTTT
cdr3_aa: CAWRRATRNGNTQYF

d_call: NA
clone_size: NA
v_call: TRBV6-1
j_call: TRBJ1-1
cdr3_nt: TGTGCCAGCAGTGGCCGGGACTATATGAACACTGAAGCTTTCTTT
cdr3_aa: CASSGRDYMNTEAFF

d_call: NA
clone_size: few
v_call: TRBV6-6
j_call: TRBJ1-2
cdr3_nt: TGTGCCAGCAGTTACTCGTACAACCCTAACTATGGCTACACCTTC
cdr3_aa: CASSYSYNPNYGYTF

d_call: NA
clone_size: NA
v_call: TRBV30
j_call: TRBJ2-7
cdr3_nt: TGTGCCTGGAGTAGGGGTTTTATTACCTACGAGCAGTACTTC
cdr3_aa: CAWSRGFITYEQYF

d_call: NA
clone_size: NA
v_call: TRBV15
j_call: TRBJ1-5
cdr3_nt: TGTGCCACCACCCCCAGAAGGGGGTATCAGCCCCAGCATTTT
cdr3_aa: CATTPRRGYQPQHF

d_call: NA
clone_size: NA
v_call: TRBV19
j_call: TRBJ1-5
cdr3_nt: TGTGCCAGTAGTATCATGTCTCAGCCCCAGCATTTT
cdr3_aa: CASSIMSQPQHF

d_call: NA
clone_size: few
v_call: TRBV9
j_call: TRBJ1-2
cdr3_nt: TGTGCCAGCAGCGTAGACGGTTATGGAGCGAACACCTTC
cdr3_aa: CASSVDGYGANTF

d_call: TRBD1
clone_size: NA
v_call: TRBV15
j_call: TRBJ1-5
cdr3_nt: TGTGCCACCAGCAGAGGACAGGGCGAACAGCCCCAGCATTTT
cdr3_aa: CATSRGQGEQPQHF

d_call: TRBD2
clone_size: NA
v_call: TRBV7-3
j_call: TRBJ2-1
cdr3_nt: TGTGCCAGCAGCTTAGCGGGAGGGCTGAATGAGCAGTTCTTC
cdr3_aa: CASSLAGGLNEQFF

d_call: NA
clone_size: NA
v_call: TRBV19
j_call: TRBJ2-7
cdr3_nt: TGTGCCAGTGGGAGTGACAGGGGAGGGCCCTACGAGCAGTACTTC
cdr3_aa: CASGSDRGGPYEQYF

d_call: NA
clone_size: NA
v_call: TRBV9
j_call: TRBJ2-3
cdr3_nt: TGTGCCAGCAGCCATCAGGGGCGTCGCACAGATACGCAGTATTTT
cdr3_aa: CASSHQGRRTDTQYF

d_call: NA
clone_size: NA
v_call: TRBV2
j_call: TRBJ2-3
cdr3_nt: TGTGCCAGCAGTGAATGGGCGGACCTCAGGGGACGCACAGATACGCAGTATTTT
cdr3_aa: CASSEWADLRGRTDTQYF

d_call: NA
clone_size: NA
v_call: TRBV9
j_call: TRBJ2-5
cdr3_nt: TGTGCCAGCAGCGTAATTTCAGGGGCAAGGGAGACCCAGTACTTC
cdr3_aa: CASSVISGARETQYF

d_call: NA
clone_size: few
v_call: TRBV10-3
j_call: TRBJ1-5
cdr3_nt: TGTGCCATCAGTGAAGGCAGGGGCTCCGCTCAGCCCCAGCATTTT
cdr3_aa: CAISEGRGSAQPQHF

d_call: TRBD1
clone_size: NA
v_call: TRBV6-1
j_call: TRBJ2-7
cdr3_nt: TGTGCCAGCAGGCGACAGGGGGACGAGCAGTACTTC
cdr3_aa: CASRRQGDEQYF

d_call: NA
clone_size: NA
v_call: TRBV5-1
j_call: TRBJ2-5
cdr3_nt: TGCGCCAGCAGCTTGGAGGGGTGGGAGACCCAGTACTTC
cdr3_aa: CASSLEGWETQYF

d_call: TRBD1
clone_size: NA
v_call: TRBV6-4
j_call: TRBJ1-1
cdr3_nt: TGTGCCACCACCTATCGACAGGGTAAAGGAAAGAACACTGAAGCTTTCTTT
cdr3_aa: CATTYRQGKGKNTEAFF

d_call: TRBD2
clone_size: NA
v_call: TRBV5-1
j_call: TRBJ2-3
cdr3_nt: TGCGCCAGCAGCTTCGGGACTAGCGGTGATACGCAGTATTTT
cdr3_aa: CASSFGTSGDTQYF

d_call: NA
clone_size: NA
v_call: TRBV18
j_call: TRBJ1-1
cdr3_nt: TGTGCCAGCTCACCCTTCACGGTTAGTTGGACTGAAGCTTTCTTT
cdr3_aa: CASSPFTVSWTEAFF

d_call: TRBD1
clone_size: NA
v_call: TRBV18
j_call: TRBJ1-2
cdr3_nt: TGTGCCAGCTCACCAGCAACGGGGACAGGGCACTATGGCTACACCTTC
cdr3_aa: CASSPATGTGHYGYTF

d_call: TRBD2
clone_size: NA
v_call: TRBV7-8
j_call: TRBJ2-7
cdr3_nt: TGTGCCAGCAGCTTCCCTGGACTAGCGAGAGACGAGCAGTACTTC
cdr3_aa: CASSFPGLARDEQYF

d_call: NA
clone_size: few
v_call: TRBV2
j_call: TRBJ1-2
cdr3_nt: TGTGCCAGCAGTGGGTCCCAGAACTATGGCTACACCTTC
cdr3_aa: CASSGSQNYGYTF